A single sample is the source of the 29 T cell receptor beta chains below, sequenced in a study of T cell clonality in common variable immunodeficiency. The data were produced by immunoSEQ multiplex PCR, yet TCRdb's version contains in-frame clones alone and is incomplete. This sample has about 42,000 clones, each found more than once. Sequences were obtained from peripheral blood mononuclear cells. The receptors were sampled from a person aged 18 to 70 in good health.

In its sample, this clone is medium-sized. The read ends 3 residues shy of where the CDR3 ends; the end is completed using the germline J gene. The gene calls are TRBV2 and TRBJ1-6; the D gene is possibly TRBD1 (5 bases). The V gene's germline CDR1 is SNHLY and CDR2 FYNNEI. CDR3 length: 18 residues. Trimming removed 9 bases at V and 0 bases at J, with 21 bases between. CDR3 in amino acids: CASQQENPQSSYNSPLHF. CDR3 bases read: TGTGCCAGTCAACAGGAGAACCCACAGAGCTCCTATAATTCACCC.

This clone was detected many times. CDR3 region: CASSIGAGSEKLFF. The CDR3 bases that were read are TGTGCCAGTAGTATAGGGGCGGGAAGTGAAAAA. The chain joins TRBV19 to TRBJ1-4; D remains ambiguous. The sequenced fragment ends 3 residues before the CDR3 boundary, so the rest is inferred from the germline J gene. The V end lost 1 base, the J end lost 7 bases, and 10 bases lay between the germline ends. This CDR3 is 14 amino acids long. The germline CDR1 and CDR2 sequences are LNHDA and SQIVND (reference sequence).

This clone was recorded many times. The read ends 3 residues shy of where the CDR3 ends; the end is completed using the germline J gene. The V call is TRBV5-1, the J call TRBJ1-4; a possible D gene is TRBD1 (6 bases). The CDR3 length is 12 residues. Trimming took off 4 bases at V and 8 bases at J, with 9 bases between the two ends. CDR1 and CDR2 from the germline V gene are SGHRS and YFSETQ. CDR3 residues: CASSQRGEKLFF. CDR3 bases read: TGCGCCAGCAGCCAGAGGGGGGAAAAA.

This clone was detected ten times or more. The read halts 3 residues ahead of the CDR3 end, with the missing end drawn from the germline J gene. V gene TRBV12-3 or TRBV12-4 combines with J gene TRBJ1-5; D not resolved. This CDR3 is 14 amino acids long. Deletions cut 0 bases from V and 4 bases from J, with 7 bases between. Incomplete CDR3 DNA: TGTGCCAGCAGTTTAGCGGTCGGGAATCAGCCC. This gives the protein CASSLAVGNQP. The full CDR3 sequence reads CASSLAVGNQPQHF.

This clone was picked up many times. The read is 3 residues too short to cover the CDR3 end, so that end is filled in from the germline J gene. The chain recombines TRBV6-1 with TRBJ2-5; D unclear. This CDR3 has 15 amino acids. Germline-derived CDR1 and CDR2 are MNHNS and SASEGT. The V gene lost 3 bases and the J gene lost 1 base, with 12 bases spanning the gap. The sequenced part of the CDR3 DNA is TGTGCCAGCAGTGATCGACATGGAAGCCAAGAGACC. It codes for CASSDRHGSQET. The entire CDR3 reads CASSDRHGSQETQYF.

This clone has a count of ten or more. The sequenced fragment ends 3 residues before the CDR3 boundary, so the rest is inferred from the germline J gene. The chain employs TRBV19 and TRBJ2-5; possibly TRBD1 for D (6 bases). The CDR3 is made up of 15 amino acids. Germline V gene data show CDR1 as LNHDA and CDR2 as SQIVND (reference sequence). V was cut by 1 base and J by 4 bases, with 13 bases left in between. CDR3 sequence reads: CASSIGTGNTETQYF. Partial CDR3 DNA: TGTGCCAGTAGTATAGGCACAGGGAACACAGAGACC.

This clone came up many times. Read coverage stops 3 residues before the CDR3 terminus; the germline J gene supplies the remainder. The rearrangement joins TRBV13 to TRBJ1-1; possibly TRBD1 for D (5 bases). Germline loops: CDR1 PRHDT, CDR2 FYEKMQ (reference sequence). The V end lost 10 bases, the J end lost 0 bases, and 15 bases lay between the germline ends. CDR3 length: 14 residues. Incomplete CDR3 DNA: TGTGCCAACGAGAGGGGCCGACTGAACACTGAA. Protein: CANERGRLNTE. The whole CDR3 protein is CANERGRLNTEAFF.

This clone was recorded many times. The read gets to within 3 residues of the CDR3 end, and the germline J gene fills in the rest. The rearrangement joins TRBV20-1 to TRBJ2-7, with a weak D call TRBD2 (6 bases). Trimming took off 4 bases at V and 6 bases at J, with 16 bases between the two ends. In germline, CDR1 is DFQATT, CDR2 SNEGSKA (reference sequence). This CDR3 has 13 amino acids. The DNA read from the CDR3 is TGCAGTGCTACCAGGGACTCCTTATTCGAG. As protein: CSATRDSLFE. From start to end, the CDR3 is CSATRDSLFEQYF.

This clone was detected ten times or more. CDR3 sequence: CASSPDLGGRADTQYF. The covered CDR3 bases are TGTGCCAGCAGCCCCGATCTAGGGGGAAGAGCAGATACG. The chain joins TRBV7-6 to TRBJ2-3; D might be TRBD1 (6 bases). From the germline J gene comes the end of the CDR3, since the read stops 3 residues before it. The CDR3 totals 16 residues. Germline CDR1 is SGHVS and CDR2 is FNYEAQ. Trimming removed 5 bases from V and 4 bases from J, with 19 bases in between.

This clone was picked up many times. The read is 3 residues too short to cover the CDR3 end, so that end is filled in from the germline J gene. V and J are TRBV20-1 and TRBJ2-7; TRBD1 aligns across 8 bases. The germline CDR1 and CDR2 sequences are DFQATT and SNEGSKA (reference sequence). The CDR3 consists of 14 residues. The J segment lost 1 base and the V segment lost 2 bases, leaving 4 bases of the junction unmatched. This CDR3 reads CSARQDRASYEQYF. CDR3 bases read: TGCAGTGCTAGACAGGACAGGGCATCCTACGAG.

This clone was detected many times. The CDR3 end falls 3 residues outside the read, so it is completed with the germline J gene. The chain uses TRBV20-1 and TRBJ1-1; 9 nucleotides match TRBD1. The length of the CDR3 is 13 residues. The J segment lost 2 bases and the V segment lost 6 bases, leaving 4 bases of the junction unmatched. CDR1 is DFQATT and CDR2 is SNEGSKA in the germline V gene (reference sequence). CDR3 in amino acids: CSARDRANTEAFF. The sequenced CDR3 bases are TGCAGTGCACGGGACAGGGCAAACACTGAA.

This clone occurred many times. The sequenced fragment ends 3 residues before the CDR3 boundary, so the rest is inferred from the germline J gene. V is TRBV5-1 and J is TRBJ1-6; D is ambiguous. Germline V lookup: CDR1 SGHRS, CDR2 YFSETQ. V lost 0 bases and J 7 bases, leaving 8 bases between the germline ends. This CDR3 contains 14 residues. CDR3 DNA (partial): TGCGCCAGCAGCTTGGACCAGGCCAATTCACCC. Protein: CASSLDQANSP. The full CDR3 is CASSLDQANSPLHF. The entire variable domain, with the rest obtained from reference TRBV5-1 and TRBJ1-6, is as follows: KAGVTQTPRYLIKTRGQQVTLSCSPISGHRSVSWYQQTPGQGLQFLFEYFSETQRNKGNFPGRFSGRQFSNSRSEMNVSTLELGDSALYLCASSLDQANSPLHFGNGTRLTVT.

This clone was recorded many times. The read ends 3 residues shy of where the CDR3 ends; the end is completed using the germline J gene. J is TRBJ2-2 and V is TRBV2; D possibly corresponds to TRBD1 (6 bases). Trimming shortened V by 6 bases and J by 4 bases, and 21 bases separated the two germline ends. Germline CDR1 SNHLY, CDR2 FYNNEI. CDR3 length: 17 amino acids. The CDR3 sequence is CASSRPGTFSSTGELFF. Partial CDR3 DNA: TGTGCCAGCAGCCGTCCCGGGACATTTTCGAGCACCGGGGAG.

This clone was picked up many times. The CDR3 loop is CASSIDSVFYEQYF. Incomplete CDR3 DNA: TGTGCCAGTAGTATTGATTCAGTCTTCTACGAG. The chain has TRBV19 and TRBJ2-7, with D unresolved. Read data end 3 residues before the CDR3 end; the end is taken from the germline J gene. Germline CDR1 is LNHDA and CDR2 is SQIVND (reference sequence). The CDR3 has 14 amino acids. V was clipped by 3 bases and J by 3 bases, with 12 bases between them.

At least ten counts were recorded for this clone. Read coverage stops 3 residues before the CDR3 terminus; the germline J gene supplies the remainder. The chain recombines TRBV5-1 with TRBJ1-3, with 7 bases lining up with TRBD1. The CDR3 is 14 amino acids. Germline lookup yields CDR1 SGHRS and CDR2 YFSETQ. Partial CDR3 DNA: TGCGCGAGTCGCAGGGGGGAGTCTGGAAACACC. This translates into CASRRGESGNT. The complete CDR3 reads CASRRGESGNTIYF.

This clone appeared a few times. The read terminates 3 residues before the CDR3 end, so the remaining end is supplied by the germline J gene. The chain combines TRBV20-1 with TRBJ1-1; D perhaps matches TRBD1 (6 bases). Germline CDR1 DFQATT, CDR2 SNEGSKA (reference sequence). The CDR3 has 14 residues. Trimming pared 8 bases from V and 1 base from J, leaving 17 bases between. CDR3 in amino acids: CSTYSTGWNTEAFF. The DNA read from the CDR3 is TGCAGTACCTACTCCACAGGGTGGAACACTGAA.

This clone was recorded at least ten times. Read sequence stops 3 residues before the CDR3 end, and the germline J gene provides the missing end. This CDR3 is also generated by other DNA sequences in the sample. The J gene is TRBJ2-2, the V gene TRBV5-1; 9 nucleotides agree with TRBD1. In germline, CDR1 is SGHRS, CDR2 YFSETQ. This CDR3 has 15 amino acids. The CDR3 sequence is CASSRQGETNEKLFF. Partial CDR3 DNA: TGCGCCAGCAGCCGACAGGGGGAGACTAATGAAAAG.

This clone was seen at least ten times. The CDR3 end is not reached by the read, which stops 3 residues before it; the germline J gene fills it in. V gene TRBV4-1 combines with J gene TRBJ2-7; 7 bases line up with TRBD2. Looked up from germline, CDR1 is MGHRA and CDR2 is YSYEKL. The CDR3 covers 15 residues. Germline trimming cut 4 bases from V and 1 base from J; bases unmatched to any gene: 7. CDR3 amino acids: CASSPSGGGSYEQYF. The covered CDR3 bases are TGCGCCAGCAGCCCGTCGGGGGGAGGGTCCTACGAG.

This clone was counted ten times or more. The sequenced part of the CDR3 DNA is TGTGCCATCAGTGACGGACAGGGACTTACTGGAAACACC. Residues: CAISDGQGLTGNT. The entire CDR3 protein reads CAISDGQGLTGNTIYF. The rearrangement links TRBV10-3 to TRBJ1-3, with TRBD1 matching over 8 bases. The observed sequence ends 3 residues before the CDR3 terminus, with the missing tail filled in from the germline J gene. The CDR3 runs to 16 residues. J gave up 2 bases and V 3 bases, and 6 bases lay outside the gene matches. Germline CDR1 reads ENHRY; CDR2 reads SYGVKD.

This clone was seen many times. The read falls 3 residues short of the CDR3 end, and the missing part is taken from the germline J gene. The gene calls are TRBV6-1 and TRBJ1-5; tentative D call: TRBD1 (6 bases). The V end was cut by 2 bases, the J end by 5 bases, with 13 bases between. CDR1 is MNHNS and CDR2 is SASEGT in the germline V gene. The CDR3 spans 15 residues. Partial CDR3 DNA: TGTGCCAGCAGTGAATCGGGGGGGCTCCATCAGCCC. Translation: CASSESGGLHQP. The CDR3 reads in full as CASSESGGLHQPQHF.

In this sample, this clone turned up many times. The DNA ends 3 residues before the CDR3 does, and the rest of the CDR3 is filled in from the germline J gene. The chain carries TRBV19 and TRBJ1-5; 11 nucleotides agree with TRBD1. Trimming took 8 bases from V and 6 from J; bases not matched to a gene: 12. Germline V gene data show CDR1 as LNHDA and CDR2 as SQIVND (reference sequence). This CDR3 spans 16 amino acids. The CDR3 sequence is CASEMPRTGGFQPQHF. CDR3 DNA (partial): TGTGCCAGTGAAATGCCCCGGACAGGGGGCTTTCAGCCC.

Ten or more counts support this clone. The CDR3: CAISLSGAVTDTQYF. Partial CDR3 DNA: TGTGCCATCAGTCTTAGCGGGGCTGTCACAGATACG. The chain couples TRBV10-3 to TRBJ2-3, with 8 bases identical to TRBD2. The read ends 3 residues before the CDR3 terminus; that terminus is restored from the germline J gene. The CDR3 spans 15 residues. The V segment lost 5 bases and the J segment 2 bases; nucleotides outside the gene matches: 6. Germline CDR1 and CDR2: ENHRY and SYGVKD.

This clone was found many times. The read ends 3 residues early relative to the CDR3; the germline J gene fills the gap. The gene calls are TRBV30 and TRBJ2-1; 10 bases fit TRBD1. The CDR3 runs 17 residues. In germline, CDR1 is GTSNPN, CDR2 SVGIG (reference sequence). The V segment lost 0 bases and the J segment 0 bases; nucleotides outside the gene matches: 5. The CDR3 region is CAWSVLRTGGSYNEQFF. The covered CDR3 bases are TGTGCCTGGAGTGTACTTAGGACAGGGGGCTCCTACAATGAG.

This clone came up many times. The read halts 3 residues ahead of the CDR3 end, with the missing end drawn from the germline J gene. The chain carries TRBV30 and TRBJ1-6; 8 nucleotides match TRBD1. The CDR3 consists of 18 residues. CDR1 GTSNPN and CDR2 SVGIG come from the germline V gene (reference sequence). V gave up 1 base and J gave up 7 bases; unmatched junction bases: 15. The CDR3 reads CAWSAPQRGQGGNSPLHF. Partial CDR3 DNA: TGTGCCTGGAGTGCCCCACAACGAGGACAGGGAGGAAATTCACCC.

There are many counts of this clone. The read ends 3 residues before the CDR3 terminus; that terminus is restored from the germline J gene. The chain links TRBV20-1 to TRBJ2-3; a possible D gene is TRBD2 (6 bases). V dropped 4 bases and J dropped 1 base, with 18 bases sitting between them. Germline V gene data show CDR1 as DFQATT and CDR2 as SNEGSKA (reference sequence). This CDR3 is 16 amino acids long. This CDR3 reads CSAISSLGGGTDTQYF. The sequenced part of the CDR3 DNA is TGCAGTGCTATCTCTTCGCTAGGCGGGGGCACAGATACG.

This clone occurred many times. The sequenced fragment ends 3 residues before the CDR3 boundary, so the rest is inferred from the germline J gene. The chain joins TRBV30 to TRBJ2-6; D uncertain. The CDR3 length is 17 residues. Germline CDR1 and CDR2: GTSNPN and SVGIG (reference sequence). V lost 2 bases and J lost 2, with 16 bases in between. The CDR3 bases that were read are TGTGCCTGGAGTCTCTCGAGAAGGTATCCTGGGGCCAACGTC. Encoded protein: CAWSLSRRYPGANV. The entire CDR3 protein reads CAWSLSRRYPGANVLTF.

The table lists this clone with many counts. The CDR3 extends 3 residues past the end of the read, so its final part is completed from the germline J gene. The chain has TRBV20-1 and TRBJ1-5; TRBD1 is a possible D gene (5 bases). CDR1 and CDR2 (germline): DFQATT, SNEGSKA (reference sequence). Trimming took 1 base from V and 4 from J, leaving 8 bases between them. There are 13 residues in the CDR3. CDR3 region: CSARGGGNQPQHF. Incomplete CDR3 DNA: TGCAGTGCTAGAGGGGGGGGTAATCAGCCC.

This clone has at least ten counts. The sequence runs out 3 residues before the end of the CDR3; the remainder is reconstructed from the germline J gene. The rearrangement joins TRBV7-2 to TRBJ2-2, with D unclear. The CDR3 is 13 amino acids. Trimming pared 8 bases from V and 2 bases from J, leaving 9 bases between. CDR1 is SGHTA, CDR2 FQGNSA, per germline. The CDR3 DNA, read in part, is TGTGCCAGCCGCCCCGGTAACACCGGGGAG. Its translation is CASRPGNTGE. The CDR3 reads in full as CASRPGNTGELFF.

This clone was seen repeatedly, ten times or more. The read is 3 residues too short to cover the CDR3 end, so that end is filled in from the germline J gene. The chain combines TRBV19 with TRBJ2-4; 10 nucleotides match TRBD2. Germline CDR1 LNHDA, CDR2 SQIVND (reference sequence). The V and J ends lost 1 base and 0 bases, in that order; junction bases with no gene match: 3. CDR3 length equals 17 residues. This chain's CDR3 is CASSIAGLALAKNIQYF. The DNA read from the CDR3 is TGTGCCAGTAGTATAGCGGGACTAGCGCTAGCCAAAAACATT.